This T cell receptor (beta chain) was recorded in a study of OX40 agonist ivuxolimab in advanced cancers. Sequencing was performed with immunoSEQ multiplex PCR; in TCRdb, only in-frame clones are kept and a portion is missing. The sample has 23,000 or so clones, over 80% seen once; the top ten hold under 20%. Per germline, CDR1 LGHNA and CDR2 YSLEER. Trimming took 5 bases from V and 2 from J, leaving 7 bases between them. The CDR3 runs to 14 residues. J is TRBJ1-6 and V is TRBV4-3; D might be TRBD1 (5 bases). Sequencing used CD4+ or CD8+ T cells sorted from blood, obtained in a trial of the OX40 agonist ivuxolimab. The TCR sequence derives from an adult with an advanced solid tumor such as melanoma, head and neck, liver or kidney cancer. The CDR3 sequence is CASSGDPYNSPLHF. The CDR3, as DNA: TGCGCCAGCAGCGGGGACCCCTATAATTCACCCCTCCACTTT.